The 15 T cell receptor beta chains in this list originate from one sample, sequenced in a study of identical twins. Using its own MiXCR run on the 5' RACE reads, TCRdb lists one record per CDR3 protein. The sample has about 530,000 distinct CDR3 sequences; about 20% are singletons. Separately, the same data were catalogued under a study of yellow fever vaccine responses in identical twins.

The sequenced material came from CD4+ T cells sorted from blood. Receptor source: a woman aged 18-30 years in good health.

This clonotype appeared a few times. The chain combines TRBV12-3 or TRBV12-4 with TRBJ2-1; no clear D. With 5 bases removed from V and 7 bases from J, the gap between germline ends came to 15 bases. The CDR3 length is 14 residues. Written as DNA, the CDR3 is TGTGCCAGCAGTCCTTTTTGGGATAGAAATGAGCAGTTCTTC. Protein sequence: CASSPFWDRNEQFF.

This chain links TRBV5-1 with TRBJ1-1; 11 nucleotides align to TRBD1. Per germline, CDR1 SGHRS and CDR2 YFSETQ. V was pared by 0 bases and J by 3 bases, with 4 bases of the junction left unmatched. This CDR3 contains 16 residues. CDR3 nucleotide sequence: TGCGCCAGCAGCTTGGCAGTGGGACAGGGGGACACTGAAGCTTTCTTT. Its protein is CASSLAVGQGDTEAFF.

This chain links TRBV25-1 with TRBJ2-3; TRBD2 aligns across 10 bases. The trim removed 4 bases at V and 1 base at J, leaving 5 bases unmatched. There are 16 residues in the CDR3. Germline-derived CDR1 and CDR2 are MGHDK and SYGVNS. CDR3 amino acids: CASSGFGTSGTDTQYF. DNA of the CDR3: TGTGCCAGCAGTGGGTTCGGGACTAGCGGCACAGATACGCAGTATTTT.

The V and J genes are TRBV7-3 and TRBJ2-1; TRBD2 agrees at 11 bases. The germline gives CDR1 SGHTA, CDR2 FQGTGA. The trim removed 0 bases at V and 3 bases at J, leaving 10 bases unmatched. This CDR3 has 19 residues. Here the CDR3 DNA reads TGTGCCAGCAGCTTAACGCCCACTCGACTAGCGGGGAGCTACAATGAGCAGTTCTTC. Its translation is CASSLTPTRLAGSYNEQFF.

This sequence joins TRBV12-3 or TRBV12-4 and TRBJ2-1, with D unresolved. The CDR3 sequence is 14 residues long. Trimming took off 2 bases at V and 6 bases at J, with 11 bases between the two ends. The CDR3 DNA is TGTGCCAGCAGTTTACTGTCGTGGGTCAATGAGCAGTTCTTC. Translation: CASSLLSWVNEQFF.

The chain uses TRBV10-1 and TRBJ2-2, with 7 positions matching TRBD2. CDR1 and CDR2 from the germline V gene are WNHNN and SYGVQD (reference sequence). The CDR3 has 13 residues. Trimming took 7 bases from V and 7 from J; bases not matched to a gene: 6. The CDR3 region has the DNA TGCGCCAGCACTTTGGGAGGGAACGGGGAGCTGTTTTTT. This translates into CASTLGGNGELFF.

V is TRBV11-2 and J is TRBJ2-7; D might be TRBD2 (6 bases). The CDR3 is 13 amino acids. Germline CDR1 is SGHAT and CDR2 is FQNNGV. Trimming pared 3 bases from V and 7 bases from J, leaving 13 bases between. In nucleotides, the CDR3 is TGTGCCAGCAGCTTCGGGACTGCGGGGGAGCAGTACTTC. As protein: CASSFGTAGEQYF.

CDR3 in amino acids: CASPGQTPYEQYV. The CDR3 coding sequence is TGTGCCAGCCCAGGACAGACCCCCTACGAGCAGTACGTC. This chain connects TRBV6-6 to TRBJ2-7, with D perhaps TRBD1 (6 bases). V lost 8 bases to trimming and J lost 2 bases, with 13 bases between them. This CDR3 comprises 13 residues. Germline V gene data show CDR1 as MNHNY and CDR2 as SVGAGI (reference sequence).

This clonotype came up a few times. The chain recombines TRBV28 with TRBJ2-1; TRBD1 matches 9 bases. The junction had 10 bases not matched to a gene; V was cut back by 6 bases and J by 1 base. The length of the CDR3 is 17 residues. Germline V gene data show CDR1 as MDHEN and CDR2 as SYDVKM. CDR3 residues: CASSPGGGQGSYNEQFF. CDR3 sequence (DNA): TGTGCCAGCAGCCCCGGTGGGGGACAGGGATCCTACAATGAGCAGTTCTTC.

CDR3 nucleotide sequence: TGCGCCAGCTCCATTGGGGGGGCGCGGGAGACCCAGTACTTC. This gives the protein CASSIGGARETQYF. V and J are TRBV5-1 and TRBJ2-5, with TRBD2 as a possible D gene (7 bases). Trimming shortened V by 7 bases and J by 5 bases, and 18 bases separated the two germline ends. The CDR3 contains 14 residues. Germline CDR1 and CDR2: SGHRS and YFSETQ. Supplemented by reference TRBV5-1 and TRBJ2-5, the full variable domain reads KAGVTQTPRYLIKTRGQQVTLSCSPISGHRSVSWYQQTPGQGLQFLFEYFSETQRNKGNFPGRFSGRQFSNSRSEMNVSTLELGDSALYLCASSIGGARETQYFGPGTRLLVL.

The CDR3 region has the DNA TGTGCCAGCAGCTTCATAGGGACTAGCGGGTCCGAGCAGTTCTTC. Translated: CASSFIGTSGSEQFF. The chain joins TRBV7-9 to TRBJ2-1; 12 nucleotides agree with TRBD2. Germline values: CDR1 SEHNR, CDR2 FQNEAQ (reference sequence). The V gene end was trimmed by 3 bases and the J gene end by 10 bases; junction bases not matched to a gene: 7. CDR3 size: 15 residues.

This chain connects TRBV18 to TRBJ2-2, with unresolved D. The germline gives CDR1 KGHSH, CDR2 LQKENI. This CDR3 has 13 amino acids. The V gene lost 1 base and the J gene lost 8 bases, with 8 bases spanning the gap. CDR3 sequence: CASSPRPAGELFF. The CDR3 bases are TGTGCCAGCTCACCACGGCCGGCGGGGGAGCTGTTTTTT.

The chain has TRBV3-1 and TRBJ1-5; D might be TRBD1 (5 bases). CDR1 is LGHDT, CDR2 YNNKEL, per germline (reference sequence). V dropped 1 base and J dropped 6 bases, with 10 bases sitting between them. The CDR3 has 14 amino acids. The CDR3 coding sequence is TGTGCCAGCAGCCAAGTAGGGGTCGGTCAGCCCCAGCATTTT. Its protein product is CASSQVGVGQPQHF.

This clonotype has just a few counts. The rearrangement joins TRBV7-2 to TRBJ2-7, with D uncertain. V lost 1 base and J 0 bases, leaving 10 bases between the germline ends. The CDR3 length is 15 residues. Looked up from germline, CDR1 is SGHTA and CDR2 is FQGNSA. The CDR3 loop reads CASSLEVTLSYEQYF. For the CDR3, the DNA is TGTGCCAGCAGCTTAGAAGTGACCCTCTCCTACGAGCAGTACTTC.

This clonotype was picked up a small number of times. V is TRBV19 and J is TRBJ2-2, with 11 bases aligning to TRBD2. The CDR3 contains 17 residues. V was clipped by 5 bases and J by 6 bases; unmatched bases: 11. CDR1 and CDR2 from the germline V gene are LNHDA and SQIVND (reference sequence). The DNA for the CDR3 is TGTGCCAGTAGTGCCGGTTCCGGGACTAGCGGATCCGGGGAGCTGTTTTTT. It yields the protein CASSAGSGTSGSGELFF.